This TCR beta chain was sequenced during a study of T cell responses to AZD1222 COVID-19 vaccine. Repertoires were generated with immunoSEQ multiplex PCR, while TCRdb's copy carries only in-frame clones and drops some. The repertoire includes 200,000 or so clones, 80% to 90% of them detected once, and around 5.8% sits in the top ten. As to this clone: Antigen unknown.

The CDR3 loop spans 15 amino acids. Trimming removed 4 bases from V and 3 bases from J, with 18 bases in between. Germline lookup yields CDR1 GTSNPN and CDR2 SVGIG (reference sequence). Overall study results and limits: The sample set comprised mostly white British donors with more females, and clonal diversity was possibly underestimated. Of spike-specific TCRs, nearly half reportedly target regions left unmutated in variants.

Sequencing used peripheral blood, obtained on day 0 of AZD1222 vaccination. The source is an adult in good health. This sequence joins TRBV30 and TRBJ1-1; a possible D gene is TRBD1 (5 bases). CDR3 coding DNA: TGTGCCTGGACCCGGGCTCATGGGGGGGACACTGAAGCTTTCTTT. It specifies CAWTRAHGGDTEAFF.